The table lists the clone carrying this T cell receptor beta chain with a few counts. What it binds is unknown. The CDR3 contains 19 residues. V shed 6 bases, J shed 4 bases, and the junction held 16 bases outside the gene matches. The germline V gene encodes CDR1 MNHEY and CDR2 SMNVEV (reference sequence). Constant-region reverse primers amplified full-length variable regions, followed by semi-nested Nested Universal Primer A PCR. TCRdb reprocessed the 5' RACE reads via MiXCR and lists one record per CDR3 protein. The sample includes 30,000 to 40,000 distinct CDR3 sequences, approximately 24% of them seen just once. Naive CD4+ T cells were purified with Tregs depleted by CD25. Study-level points and caveats: Whole repertoires were not studied in the larger cohort, only one V-J beta rearrangement.

This TCR derives from a female donor with breast cancer. The sample comprised naive CD4+ T cells sorted from a lymph node. The subset was: naive CD4+ T cells, CD4+CD45RA+CD25-. The chain employs TRBV27 and TRBJ2-5, with TRBD2 matching over 14 bases. Here the CDR3 reads CASSPKVFGLAGGRETQYF. CDR3 bases: TGTGCCAGCAGCCCAAAAGTATTCGGACTAGCGGGAGGCCGAGAGACCCAGTACTTC.